What follows are 6 T cell receptor beta chains derived from one specimen sequenced in a study of cytomegalovirus exposure and HLA in healthy donors (dated by TCRdb to the late 2010s). Libraries were built with the immunoSEQ multiplex PCR assay. For the multiplex PCR, a mixture combining 60 forward primers for TCR Vbeta segments and 13 reverse primers for TCR Jbeta segments was used. The clones in this table, taken by TCRdb from immuneACCESS, are in-frame only. Not every clone is retained; where verified, under half of the shortfall comes from an unresolved V gene, and the cause of the rest is unknown. The sample table shows approximately 100,000 clones, and more than 75% are seen once. The ten largest clonotypes hold over 4.5% of the sample. What was sequenced was PBMCs. Receptors were obtained from a woman between 18 and 30 years old in good health and CMV-seropositive.

This chain links TRBV4-1 with TRBJ1-5; unclear D gene. Germline CDR1 and CDR2: MGHRA and YSYEKL. The CDR3 has 17 amino acids. V lost 0 bases, J lost 6 bases, and 18 bases lay in between. CDR3 protein: CASSQESIFVTAQPQHF. The CDR3 coding sequence is TGCGCCAGCAGCCAAGAATCGATCTTTGTTACAGCTCAGCCCCAGCATTTT.

The V and J genes are TRBV28 and TRBJ1-5; possible D gene TRBD1, 6 bases. The length of the CDR3 is 13 residues. CDR1 is MDHEN and CDR2 is SYDVKM in the germline V gene. V was cut by 5 bases and J by 7 bases, with 12 bases left in between. CDR3 DNA sequence: TGTGCCAGCAGTCAGGGGCTGAGGCAGCCCCAGCATTTT. Its protein is CASSQGLRQPQHF. Together with reference TRBV28 and TRBJ1-5, the CDR3 gives the full variable domain: DVKVTQSSRYLVKRTGEKVFLECVQDMDHENMFWYRQDPGLGLRLIYFSYDVKMKEKGDIPEGYSVSREKKERFSLILESASTNQTSMYLCASSQGLRQPQHFGDGTRLSIL.

The chain links TRBV30 to TRBJ1-6; unclear D gene. This CDR3 is 14 amino acids long. Trimming cost V 0 bases and J 7 bases, with 10 bases left between them. CDR1 and CDR2 from the germline V gene are GTSNPN and SVGIG (reference sequence). CDR3 DNA: TGTGCCTGGAGTGTCTTAGGGAGGAATTCACCCCTCCACTTT. As protein: CAWSVLGRNSPLHF.

Regarding this clone: A much larger clone lies one base from this, so it may be a read error. The chain uses TRBV6-5 and TRBJ1-2; D gene uncertain. Germline V gene data show CDR1 as MNHEY and CDR2 as SVGAGI. Trimming took 5 bases from V and 0 from J, leaving 7 bases between them. The CDR3 is 13 residues long. CDR3: CASSHSPNYGYTF. In nucleotides, the CDR3 is TGTGCCAGCAGTCACAGCCCTAACTATGGCTACACCTTC.

Regarding this clone: A read error may account for a junction end that differs from germline. The chain couples TRBV10-3 to TRBJ1-1; D possibly corresponds to TRBD1 (6 bases). The CDR3 length is 17 residues. Germline lookup yields CDR1 ENHRY and CDR2 SYGVKD. The CDR3, as DNA: TGTGCCATCAGTGAGAAGTGGGCAGGGGATATGAACGCTGAAGCTTTCTTT. Its translation: CAISEKWAGDMNAEAFF.

The chain carries TRBV23-1 and TRBJ1-1; D perhaps matches TRBD1 (5 bases). TRBV23-1 is classed as an ORF, of uncertain function. This CDR3 comprises 15 residues. Trimming left V 4 bases short and J 2 bases short, with 14 bases between. The CDR3 loop reads CASSRAPRANTEAFF. Here the CDR3 DNA reads TGCGCCAGCAGTCGGGCACCCAGGGCAAACACTGAAGCTTTCTTT.